This T cell receptor (beta chain) was sequenced for a study of blood T cells in healthy people across ages. The authors ran a second PCR of roughly 6 to 11 cycles using a sample-barcoded 5' primer and a J-beta primer mix. MiXCR, run by TCRdb on the 5' RACE reads, gives a single entry per CDR3 protein. The sample includes 700,000 to 900,000 distinct CDR3 sequences, under 30% of them seen just once. Trimming shortened V by 4 bases and J by 3 bases, and 9 bases separated the two germline ends. The length of the CDR3 is 13 residues. Germline lookup yields CDR1 MNHEY and CDR2 SMNVEV (reference sequence). This same sample was also taken into another study, of T cells of mothers and their children.

The genes are TRBV27 and TRBJ1-1; weak D call: TRBD1 (6 bases). Source material: blood. This sequence was found in a boy between 10 and 17 years old in good health. The CDR3 reads CASSYTGYTEAFF. The CDR3 DNA follows: TGTGCCAGCAGTTACACAGGGTACACTGAAGCTTTCTTT.